Listed here are 28 T cell receptor beta chains from one sample, sequenced in a study of blood T cell repertoires in COVID-19. TCRdb's copy holds only in-frame clones and misses some; the assay was immunoSEQ multiplex PCR. The sample includes hundreds of thousands of clones, around 83% of them seen just once. Sequenced material: peripheral blood. These receptor sequences come from a woman aged 50 to 60 with acute or convalescent COVID-19.

This chain links TRBV4-1 with TRBJ1-3, with D perhaps TRBD1 (6 bases). Trimming stripped 1 base from V and 4 bases from J, with 11 bases between. Per germline, CDR1 MGHRA and CDR2 YSYEKL. The CDR3 loop spans 15 amino acids. CDR3 residues: CASSQARTEGNTIYF. The DNA of the CDR3 is TGCGCCAGCAGCCAAGCAAGGACAGAGGGAAACACCATATATTTT.

J is TRBJ1-5 and V is TRBV6-5, with TRBD1 identical over 9 bases. CDR1 is MNHEY and CDR2 is SVGAGI in the germline V gene. J gave up 7 bases and V 7 bases, and 8 bases lay outside the gene matches. The CDR3 contains 14 residues. The CDR3 spells CASTGTGTVQPQHF. Written as DNA, the CDR3 is TGTGCCAGCACCGGGACAGGGACAGTGCAGCCCCAGCATTTT.

V is TRBV30 and J is TRBJ1-1, with D hard to call. The CDR3 spans 12 residues. V was shortened by 3 bases and J by 0 bases, with 5 bases between the two germline ends. CDR1 and CDR2 from the germline V gene are GTSNPN and SVGIG (reference sequence). In DNA, the CDR3 is TGTGCCTGGAGCCAGTTGAACACTGAAGCTTTCTTT. As protein: CAWSQLNTEAFF.

This clone was detected ten times or more. An end of the junction differs from the germline gene, which may be a read error. This sequence joins TRBV10-1 and TRBJ2-7; TRBD2 aligns across 8 bases. This CDR3 is 15 amino acids long. Germline V gene lookup returns CDR1 WNHNN and CDR2 SYGVQD (reference sequence). The CDR3 sequence is CASSESTSGSYEQYF. The CDR3 region has the DNA TGCGCCAGCAGCGAGTCTACTAGCGGCTCCTACGAGCAGTACTTC.

The rearrangement uses TRBV10-3 and TRBJ2-7; 8 nucleotides match TRBD2. The CDR3 covers 14 residues. J was trimmed by 0 bases and V by 5 bases; bases with no gene match: 3. Germline V lookup: CDR1 ENHRY, CDR2 SYGVKD. CDR3 residues: CAISSTSASYEQYF. DNA of the CDR3: TGTGCCATCAGTTCGACTAGCGCCTCCTACGAGCAGTACTTC.

The V and J genes are TRBV2 and TRBJ2-7; perhaps TRBD2 as D (6 bases). The CDR3 has 12 amino acids. Germline values: CDR1 SNHLY, CDR2 FYNNEI. Trimming removed 6 bases from V and 3 bases from J, with 9 bases in between. In nucleotides, the CDR3 is TGTGCCAGCAGGGGGGGAGTCTACGAGCAGTACTTC. It translates to CASRGGVYEQYF.

Comment on this clone: In the same sample, other DNA sequences code for this CDR3. V gene TRBV27 combines with J gene TRBJ1-4; D gene uncertain. This CDR3 spans 14 amino acids. Trimming removed 6 bases at V and 3 bases at J, with 11 bases between. Germline V CDR1 and CDR2: MNHEY, SMNVEV (reference sequence). The CDR3 reads CASSAQAANEKLFF. In nucleotides, the CDR3 is TGTGCCAGCAGCGCCCAAGCGGCTAATGAAAAACTGTTTTTT.

This chain joins TRBV7-6 and TRBJ2-1; 9 bases align to TRBD1. CDR3 size: 14 residues. The germline CDR1 and CDR2 sequences are SGHVS and FNYEAQ. Germline trimming cut 2 bases from V and 6 bases from J; bases unmatched to any gene: 2. The CDR3: CASSLTDRGNEQFF. In DNA form, the CDR3 reads TGTGCCAGCAGCTTAACGGACAGGGGCAATGAGCAGTTCTTC.

This clone was counted a few times. The rearrangement uses TRBV9 and TRBJ2-7; D is possibly TRBD1 (5 bases). The CDR3 extends over 13 amino acids. Germline V gene data show CDR1 as SGDLS and CDR2 as YYNGEE. V lost 0 bases, J lost 1 base, and 5 bases lay in between. CDR3 sequence reads: CASSVGQSYEQYF. The CDR3 DNA is TGTGCCAGCAGCGTAGGACAGTCCTACGAGCAGTACTTC.

The sample holds a few counts of this clone. J is TRBJ2-5 and V is TRBV27; tentative D call: TRBD1 (6 bases). The CDR3 length is 15 residues. CDR1 is MNHEY and CDR2 is SMNVEV in the germline V gene (reference sequence). V was trimmed by 6 bases and J by 0 bases, leaving 14 bases between them. Written as DNA, the CDR3 is TGTGCCAGCAGACCGGGACAATCGTACCAAGAGACCCAGTACTTC. Its protein product is CASRPGQSYQETQYF.

The chain joins TRBV28 to TRBJ2-7; 9 positions match TRBD2. The CDR3 covers 15 residues. Germline CDR1 and CDR2: MDHEN and SYDVKM. Trimming at V came to 2 bases and at J to 4 bases, leaving 6 bases not matched to a gene. The chain's CDR3 is CASSLVLAGLYEQYF. CDR3 nucleotide sequence: TGTGCCAGCAGTTTAGTGCTAGCGGGATTGTACGAGCAGTACTTC.

CDR3 sequence (DNA): TGCAGTGCTAGTCTTAGGCCGCAGGATGAGCAGTTCTTC. The encoded protein is CSASLRPQDEQFF. The rearrangement joins TRBV20-1 to TRBJ2-1; D gene uncertain. V was trimmed by 3 bases and J by 8 bases, leaving 14 bases between them. Germline V gene data show CDR1 as DFQATT and CDR2 as SNEGSKA (reference sequence). The CDR3 sequence is 13 residues long.

V usage is TRBV4-1 and J usage is TRBJ2-1; the match to TRBD2 covers 8 bases. The germline V gene has CDR1 MGHRA and CDR2 YSYEKL. This CDR3 spans 16 amino acids. Germline trimming cut 1 base from V and 7 bases from J; bases unmatched to any gene: 9. For the CDR3, the DNA is TGCGCCAGCAGCCAAGGGCGGGGGGATGACACTAATGAGCAGTTCTTC. Translation: CASSQGRGDDTNEQFF.

The chain is built from TRBV27 and TRBJ1-6, with D possibly TRBD1 on 6 matching bases. Trimming took 3 bases from V and 13 from J, leaving 13 bases between them. The CDR3 extends over 13 amino acids. Germline CDR1 reads MNHEY; CDR2 reads SMNVEV (reference sequence). CDR3 sequence: CASSFMRGAPLHF. Here the CDR3 DNA reads TGTGCCAGCAGTTTTATGCGGGGGGCTCCCCTCCACTTT.

This chain links TRBV6-6 with TRBJ2-7; 7 bases align to TRBD1. The trim removed 2 bases at V and 6 bases at J, leaving 4 bases unmatched. The length of the CDR3 is 13 residues. The V gene's germline CDR1 is MNHNY and CDR2 SVGAGI (reference sequence). The CDR3 nucleotides are TGTGCCAGCAGTTACGAGGGGGCTGCCGAGCAGTACTTC. It is translated as CASSYEGAAEQYF.

This chain joins TRBV18 and TRBJ2-2; possible D gene TRBD2, 6 bases. Per the germline V gene, CDR1 is KGHSH and CDR2 is LQKENI. V dropped 2 bases and J dropped 0 bases, with 7 bases sitting between them. The CDR3 sequence is 15 residues long. Written as DNA, the CDR3 is TGTGCCAGCTCACCATGGGGGGCGAACACCGGGGAGCTGTTTTTT. Translating it yields CASSPWGANTGELFF.

This rearrangement joins TRBV19 to TRBJ1-2; a possible D gene is TRBD1 (5 bases). CDR1 and CDR2 (germline): LNHDA, SQIVND (reference sequence). The CDR3 is 12 residues long. Between the trimmed V and J ends, which lost 3 bases and 8 bases, there was a span of 10 bases. The CDR3 sequence: CASSMGRYGYTF. The CDR3 DNA reads as TGTGCCAGTAGTATGGGGCGTTACGGCTACACCTTC.

The chain joins TRBV18 to TRBJ2-1; TRBD2 is a possible D gene (5 bases). The germline CDR1 and CDR2 sequences are KGHSH and LQKENI. Deletions cut 6 bases from V and 4 bases from J, with 10 bases between. This CDR3 comprises 13 residues. CDR3 in DNA: TGTGCCAGCTCCCTCGGACTTTACAATGAGCAGTTCTTC. It yields the protein CASSLGLYNEQFF.

The chain joins TRBV11-2 to TRBJ2-1, with a weak D call TRBD2 (6 bases). This CDR3 region has 15 residues. V shed 4 bases and J shed 3 bases, with 13 bases lying between them. Germline V lookup: CDR1 SGHAT, CDR2 FQNNGV. Here the CDR3 reads CASSSLGRDYNEQFF. The CDR3 DNA reads as TGTGCCAGCAGCTCACTGGGGCGGGACTACAATGAGCAGTTCTTC.

V gene TRBV20-1 combines with J gene TRBJ1-1; 8 bases fit TRBD1. After removal of 4 bases from V and 2 bases from J, the junction contained 6 bases not matched to a gene. Germline assignment: CDR1 DFQATT and CDR2 SNEGSKA (reference sequence). This CDR3 is built from 14 residues. The CDR3 DNA follows: TGCAGTGCTATTGAAGGACAGGGCAACACTGAAGCTTTCTTT. It translates to CSAIEGQGNTEAFF.

This rearrangement joins TRBV12-3 or TRBV12-4 to TRBJ1-6; D gene ambiguous. The CDR3 runs to 13 residues. With 3 bases removed from V and 10 bases from J, the gap between germline ends came to 10 bases. The CDR3 here is CASSLGGNSPLHF. The CDR3 nucleotides are TGTGCCAGCAGTTTGGGAGGGAACTCACCCCTCCACTTT.

This clone has just one count. The rearrangement joins TRBV19 to TRBJ1-2; the D gene is possibly TRBD1 (5 bases). The V end was cut by 5 bases, the J end by 8 bases, with 18 bases between. The CDR3 runs to 14 residues. Germline lookup yields CDR1 LNHDA and CDR2 SQIVND (reference sequence). This CDR3 is CASSWQGGVFGYTF. CDR3 nucleotides: TGTGCCAGTAGTTGGCAGGGTGGTGTTTTCGGCTACACCTTC. The entire variable domain, with the rest obtained from reference TRBV19 and TRBJ1-2, is as follows: DGGITQSPKYLFRKEGQNVTLSCEQNLNHDAMYWYRQDPGQGLRLIYYSQIVNDFQKGDIAEGYSVSREKKESFPLTVTSAQKNPTAFYLCASSWQGGVFGYTFGSGTRLTVV.

The V gene is TRBV24-1, the J gene TRBJ1-5, with a possible D match to TRBD1 (5 bases). Germline V gene sequence: CDR1 KGHDR, CDR2 SFDVKD. Trimming removed 6 bases from V and 11 bases from J, with 13 bases in between. CDR3 size: 12 residues. The CDR3 DNA reads TGTGCCACCAGTAGAGGAGTAGGGGCCCAGCATTTT. This encodes CATSRGVGAQHF.

The V gene is TRBV5-1, the J gene TRBJ2-1; 9 bases agree with TRBD2. The germline CDR1 and CDR2 sequences are SGHRS and YFSETQ. The CDR3 consists of 14 residues. The V segment lost 6 bases and the J segment 4 bases; nucleotides outside the gene matches: 5. CDR3 protein: CASNIAGDYNEQFF. The DNA of the CDR3 is TGCGCCAGCAACATAGCGGGAGATTACAATGAGCAGTTCTTC.

This clone was seen only once. The chain is built from TRBV5-6 and TRBJ2-5, with a possible D match to TRBD2 (5 bases). Trimming stripped 4 bases from V and 1 base from J, with 14 bases between. Per germline, CDR1 SGHDT and CDR2 YYEEEE. There are 15 residues in the CDR3. CDR3 sequence: CASSLDGLFQETQYF. CDR3 sequence (DNA): TGTGCCAGCAGCCTGGACGGACTCTTCCAAGAGACCCAGTACTTC.

CDR3 nucleotides: TGTGCCAGCAGCCAAGCTCTCGCTGGAGGCGGGAGATTAGATACGCAGTATTTT. Encoded protein: CASSQALAGGGRLDTQYF. The V gene is TRBV14, the J gene TRBJ2-3, with 7 bases aligning to TRBD2. Germline V gives CDR1 SGHDN, CDR2 FVKESK. The CDR3 has 18 residues. Losses at the gene ends were 1 base for V and 5 bases for J; bases not matched to a gene: 15.

The chain recombines TRBV5-1 with TRBJ2-5, with 7 positions matching TRBD2. CDR1 and CDR2 from the germline V gene are SGHRS and YFSETQ. This CDR3 spans 14 amino acids. The ends lost 0 bases at V and 5 bases at J; junction bases unmatched: 4. Here the CDR3 DNA reads TGCGCCAGCAGCTTGGAGCTAGCGGTGGAGACCCAGTACTTC. Encoded protein: CASSLELAVETQYF.

This clone came up a few times. The chain joins TRBV3-1 (or the pseudogene TRBV3-2) to TRBJ1-1; D gene uncertain. Trimming pared 0 bases from V and 0 bases from J, leaving 11 bases between. Per the germline V gene, CDR1 is LGHDT and CDR2 is YNNKEL (reference sequence). This CDR3 comprises 16 residues. CDR3 coding DNA: TGTGCCAGCAGCCAAGATTTGCGGTTCATGAACACTGAAGCTTTCTTT. Its protein is CASSQDLRFMNTEAFF.